This T cell receptor beta chain came from a study of control samples from healthy donors and cancer patients. Germline CDR1 SGHRS, CDR2 YFSETQ. Trimming removed 1 base from V and 0 bases from J, with 12 bases in between. CDR3 length: 16 amino acids. The method was immunoSEQ multiplex PCR; TCRdb's version includes in-frame clones alone and lacks a portion of them. The data contain 100,000 to 150,000 clones, 90% of them seen just once; the ten biggest clones take up around 2.5%. The sequence was collected from a man aged 18 to 29 in good health. The rearrangement links TRBV5-1 to TRBJ2-3; the D gene is possibly TRBD2 (5 bases). What was sequenced was blood. The CDR3 sequence is CASSLLAERSTDTQYF. CDR3 coding DNA: TGCGCCAGCAGCTTGCTCGCAGAGCGGAGCACAGATACGCAGTATTTT.